This passage covers 7 T cell receptor beta chains from one sample sequenced in a study of a mutant IDH1 vaccine in newly diagnosed glioma (dated by TCRdb to the early 2020s). Reading the label with the study, this specimen's time point is: baseline, week 1 (first vaccination visit). The treatment or condition label of this sample denotes: pre-vaccination baseline after standard-of-care therapy. The library was prepared using the immunoSEQ multiplex PCR assay. TCRdb took over this immuneACCESS table, retaining in-frame rearrangements with V and J assigned. Such tables are incomplete; in checked studies, under half of the missing clones stem from an unresolved V gene, and the remainder is unexplained. This sample lists about 92,000 clones; 83% were detected once. The top ten clones comprise approximately 7% of the sample. The sequencing here drew on PBMCs, taken from a glioma patient treated with radiotherapy, temozolomide or both. Receptors were obtained from a woman aged 50 to 65 with glioma.

J is TRBJ1-2 and V is TRBV5-6; D is ambiguous. Trimming left V 1 base short and J 14 bases short, with 15 bases between. The germline CDR1 and CDR2 sequences are SGHDT and YYEEEE. This CDR3 comprises 12 residues. The DNA for the CDR3 is TGTGCCAGCAGCTTGAGCAAGGCCTCGATGACCTTC. Protein sequence: CASSLSKASMTF.

The rearrangement joins TRBV27 to TRBJ2-5; D may correspond to TRBD1 or TRBD2 (6 bases each). Trimming removed 4 bases from V and 2 bases from J, with 14 bases in between. The CDR3 loop spans 15 amino acids. CDR1 and CDR2 from the germline V gene are MNHEY and SMNVEV (reference sequence). For the CDR3, the DNA is TGTGCCAGCAGTTCCTTATGGGGGGCGCAAGAGACCCAGTACTTC. This gives the protein CASSSLWGAQETQYF.

This clone was recorded a few times. The chain carries TRBV4-1 and TRBJ2-1; D is uncertain. Germline-derived CDR1 and CDR2 are MGHRA and YSYEKL. V was trimmed by 0 bases and J by 0 bases, leaving 18 bases between them. The CDR3 is 19 amino acids. This chain's CDR3 is CASSQDPESLPSSYNEQFF. Written as DNA, the CDR3 is TGCGCCAGCAGCCAAGATCCCGAGAGTCTCCCGAGCTCCTACAATGAGCAGTTCTTC.

The chain joins TRBV14 to TRBJ1-1; TRBD1 aligns across 7 bases. The germline V gene has CDR1 SGHDN and CDR2 FVKESK. The CDR3 consists of 13 residues. V was pared by 10 bases and J by 6 bases, with 11 bases of the junction left unmatched. CDR3 loop: CATGGEGGAEAFF. In DNA, the CDR3 is TGTGCCACCGGGGGGGAAGGGGGCGCTGAAGCTTTCTTT.

The genes are TRBV13 and TRBJ2-3; D is perhaps TRBD1 or TRBD2 (5 bases each). CDR1 is PRHDT and CDR2 is FYEKMQ in the germline V gene (reference sequence). The ends were cut back, 7 bases at V and 4 bases at J, with 18 bases in the middle. The CDR3 loop spans 15 amino acids. This CDR3 reads CASTKGWGNADTQYF. The DNA for the CDR3 is TGTGCCAGCACCAAAGGATGGGGGAACGCAGATACGCAGTATTTT.

This clone was counted a few times. The chain links TRBV7-9 to TRBJ1-2, with a weak D call TRBD1 (5 bases). This CDR3 region has 15 residues. Germline lookup yields CDR1 SEHNR and CDR2 FQNEAQ (reference sequence). Trimming removed 4 bases at V and 6 bases at J, with 18 bases between. The CDR3 sequence is CASSSNTGGEDGYTF. The CDR3 DNA is TGTGCCAGCAGCTCCAACACGGGAGGGGAGGATGGCTACACCTTC. Full variable domain (rest looked up from reference TRBV7-9 and TRBJ1-2): DTGVSQNPRHKITKRGQNVTFRCDPISEHNRLYWYRQTLGQGPEFLTYFQNEAQLEKSRLLSDRFSAERPKGSFSTLEIQRTEQGDSAMYLCASSSNTGGEDGYTFGSGTRLTVV.

The J gene is TRBJ2-2, the V gene TRBV30; either TRBD1 or TRBD2 may fit D (5 bases each). V lost 3 bases to trimming and J lost 0 bases, with 14 bases between them. Germline V gene lookup returns CDR1 GTSNPN and CDR2 SVGIG (reference sequence). CDR3 length equals 16 residues. This CDR3 reads CAWRALLGANTGELFF. The CDR3 bases are TGTGCCTGGAGGGCCCTTTTGGGGGCGAACACCGGGGAGCTGTTTTTT.